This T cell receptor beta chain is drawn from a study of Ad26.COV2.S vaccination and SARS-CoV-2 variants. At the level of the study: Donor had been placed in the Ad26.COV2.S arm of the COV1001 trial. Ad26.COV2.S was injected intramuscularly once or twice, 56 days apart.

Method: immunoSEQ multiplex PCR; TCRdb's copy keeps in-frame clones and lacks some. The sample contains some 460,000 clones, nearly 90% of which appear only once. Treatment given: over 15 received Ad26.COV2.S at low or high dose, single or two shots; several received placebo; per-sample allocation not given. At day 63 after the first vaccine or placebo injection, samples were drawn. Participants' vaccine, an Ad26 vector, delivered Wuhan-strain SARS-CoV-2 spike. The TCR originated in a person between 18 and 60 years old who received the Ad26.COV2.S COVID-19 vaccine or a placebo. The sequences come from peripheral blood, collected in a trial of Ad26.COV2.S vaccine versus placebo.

The CDR3, as DNA: TGTGCCTGGAGGGAAACGGGGAATTCACCCCTCCACTTT. Protein sequence: CAWRETGNSPLHF. V usage is TRBV30 and J usage is TRBJ1-6; no reliable D call. Trimming stripped 3 bases from V and 7 bases from J, with 10 bases between. This CDR3 is built from 13 residues. Germline CDR1 reads GTSNPN; CDR2 reads SVGIG (reference sequence).